This TCR beta chain was sequenced in a study of cytomegalovirus exposure and HLA in healthy donors (dated by TCRdb to about 2017). Regarding the research as a whole: In an earlier analysis of several hundred of the donors, about 270 Gb of sequence data and just under 120 million unique TCR beta sequences from 150 million to 200 million T cells were reported. About 300 gigabases of sequencing data and tens of millions of unique TCR sequences were included in an early release covering over 600 HLA-typed donors. Of the roughly 400 genotyped donors, 65% to 90% fell in the genetic ancestry cluster associated with self-reported Caucasian donors. The aim of the study was to test whether cataloging public T cell receptors could identify signatures of past pathogen exposure. The study used immunosequencing to profile the T cell repertoires of approximately 640 subjects and linked those repertoires to cytomegalovirus serostatus. In addition to the first cohort of 650 to 750 subjects, a separate validation cohort of 120 different subjects was used. To predict cytomegalovirus infection status, the study brought together high-throughput TCR immunosequencing, statistical association of individual TCRs with disease status, and machine learning. A later analysis re-examined previously published TCR beta repertoires from more than 650 donors and added high-resolution HLA genotyping to investigate patterns of TCR occurrence. In the later analysis, no new phenotypic data were used to find candidate immune exposures; instead, reliance was placed on TCR beta sequences and their occurrence across donors. In an earlier analysis of a few hundred of the donors, high-throughput TCR beta sequencing was used to judge whether each TCR beta V gene segment behaved as functional or pseudogenic. Alongside the repertoire data, information on donor age, sex, ethnicity and CMV serostatus was compiled. Genome-wide SNP genotypes for about 65% of the roughly 670 donors were used in a later genetic analysis, which treated that subset as a discovery cohort. Every repertoire in the discovery cohort had been generated on one and the same sequencing platform. Both class I and class II loci were covered by HLA typing, at four-digit resolution. The number of donors typed differed by locus, with roughly 629-640 for A, B, C, DRB1 and DQB1, 522 for DQA1, approximately 580 for DPA1, and approximately 470 for DPB1. About five DR-DQ haplotypes were treated as single units for association and clustering because of strong linkage in the cohort. On average, approximately 250,000 unique TCR beta nucleotide sequences were sequenced per donor among a few hundred genotyped donors of the cohort, with 15% to 20% of those sequences being non-productive.

Study-wide conclusions, independent of this receptor: Compared with the approximately 670-donor mean, donors in an Asian-associated ancestry cluster had fewer N-insertions in productive TCRs, according to a later genetic analysis. Some IMGT-functional V segments, including TRBV6-2 and TRBV6-3, could not be told apart with the 87-base-pair reads, so those segments were excluded. The study listed 150 to 200 TCR beta chains as associated with cytomegalovirus. When HLA alleles, especially DR and DQ, strongly co-occurred, TCR associations were difficult to assign to individual alleles. Most CMV-associated TCR beta chains appeared to be HLA-restricted in a later analysis, and the HLA associations seemed to be driven largely by CMV exposure. A later analysis found that TCR association rates varied across HLA loci, with DRB1 alleles showing the most associated TCRs and HLA-C alleles the fewest. Immune exposure information for the cohort was limited to CMV serostatus. In a later analysis, HLA-associated TCR beta chains were found to be more clonally expanded and to have lower generation probabilities than equally common non-associated chains. Correlated functional status among segregating V segments might be attributable to linkage disequilibrium, but an unknown experimental factor could not be ruled out. This cohort had only TCR beta chains sequenced, and the lack of alpha or paired-chain data limited which features could be detected. In a later analysis, 16,951 TCR beta sequences were associated with specific HLA alleles at a false discovery rate of 0.05. Broadly in line with IMGT annotations, most TCR beta V segments showed up in productive rearrangements about 87% or about 30% of the time in an earlier analysis of under 700 of the donors. Approximately 16 rarely observed V segments, including chromosome 9 orphons, were excluded from the earlier analysis of about 610 of the donors because counts were too low. The presence/absence analyses assumed that sequencing depth was roughly uniform across donors, and that assumption may not be true. Across donors, most TCR sequences were observed very rarely, whereas some public TCRs were present in many individuals. The classifier was reported to diagnose cytomegalovirus status with high specificity and sensitivity in both the original cohort and the validation cohort. It was suggested by the authors that the approach could potentially be generalized to other disease states and immunological phenotypes. In a later analysis, several top co-occurrence clusters were reported to appear linked to parvovirus B19, influenza, CMV and Epstein-Barr virus. A few of the identified cytomegalovirus-associated TCR beta chains were confirmed in vitro to be specific for cytomegalovirus antigens. Because some donors lacked HLA typing at each locus, the association tests relied only on the typed subset. The sequencing pipeline was judged likely to have produced a cluster of highly shared sequence variants as a technical artifact. A further reported finding was that TCR beta sequences accurately predicted the HLA-A and HLA-B alleles for most subjects in the first cohort. An association between a missense DCLRE1C variant and V-gene and J-gene trimming of TCR beta chains was found in a later genetic analysis and replicated in an independent cohort.

The cohort consisted of 600 to 700 healthy bone marrow donors. Cohort members were all nominally healthy when sampled, although unrecorded immune exposures were likely present. The donor tested CMV seronegative and was one of the 352 seronegative cohort members. Every donor gave a peripheral blood sample, and the peripheral blood mononuclear cells from that sample were used for TCR beta sequencing. Genomic DNA was extracted from the blood cell samples with the Qiagen DNeasy Blood Extraction Kit. Remarks on this clone: Its specific antigen is unknown. No per-base quality is available; no much larger clone lies one base away.

Library prep was done by the immunoSEQ multiplex PCR assay. A mixture of 60 forward primers for TCR Vbeta segments and 13 reverse primers for TCR Jbeta segments was used in the multiplex PCR. The CDR3 region of rearranged TCR beta genes was amplified from genomic DNA by a multiplex PCR assay. The Illumina HiSeq System was used to sequence the amplified TCR beta libraries as 87-base-pair reads. The paper's data handling went like this. A later analysis counted 65 million to 90 million unique TCR beta chains across the 666 repertoires, and roughly 10 million of these chains were shared by at least two donors. To remove PCR and sequencing errors, raw reads were error-corrected and collapsed into unique sequences using a nearest-neighbor algorithm that merged closely related sequences. V, D and J gene segments were assigned by aligning CDR3 sequences to IMGT reference sequences. For a sequence to be retained, a match of at least six nucleotides to both a V gene segment and a J gene segment was required. Rearrangements were called productive when the CDR3 lacked stop codons and stayed in frame with V and J; all others were non-productive. Following IMGT convention, CDR3 was defined as the stretch from the second conserved V-encoded cysteine up to the conserved J-encoded phenylalanine. The earlier analysis of about 640 of the donors excluded any sequence lacking an unambiguous match to a single V gene segment. In an earlier analysis of several hundred of the donors, a V segment was called functional when productive rearrangements were above 56.7%, and segregating when the standard deviation between donors exceeded 5%. A statistical classification framework was built to diagnose cytomegalovirus status from the catalog of TCR beta chain sequences. V and J gene assignment, in a later analysis, came from comparing TCR nucleotide sequences with IMGT/GENE-DB human TR gene sequences. The TCRdist pipeline was used in a later analysis to assign CDR3 sequences and most-parsimonious VDJ recombination scenarios. A later analysis defined each TCR beta chain by its CDR3 amino acid sequence plus V-gene family, and excluded reads lacking a unique V-gene family. In a later analysis, 450 to 600 highly shared, low-generation-probability nucleotide sequences were removed to address suspected cross-contamination and a sequencing artifact. For each public chain, a later analysis derived a clonal expansion index from normalized ranks of inferred template counts within each repertoire. In a later analysis, generation probabilities were computed using a VDJ recombination model fitted to out-of-frame rearrangements, and the results were checked against IGoR. Hypergeometric tests were used in a later analysis to score TCR-TCR, TCR-HLA and TCR-CMV co-occurrence, with a repertoire-size bias correction applied to the TCR pairs. To estimate false discovery rates, a later analysis permuted the HLA or CMV assignments 20 times. In a later analysis, co-occurring TCRs were grouped using DBSCAN, with TCRdist sequence similarity added in when clustering inside HLA-allele-positive subsets. Repertoires with fewer than 30,000 or more than 120,000 public chains were left out of co-occurrence clustering, as were a handful of repertoires with anomalous nucleotide sharing. This is the immuneACCESS table as TCRdb keeps it, with only in-frame sequences that have V and J called. A part of the clones is gone; compared with another copy, unresolved V genes explain less than half, and the rest is unexplained. The DNA was the basis for D and trimming; V, J and clone size are from that table. A total of about 120,000 clones appear in this sample, 73% of them only once. Around 4.2% of the sample goes to the ten largest clones.

Deletion took 4 bases off V and 8 bases off J, with a span of 20 bases between the germline ends. The germline V gene provides CDR1 MDHEN and CDR2 SYDVKM. The CDR3 goes from the cysteine to the phenylalanine over 15 residues. The entry retains the CDR3 DNA only, 45 bases that are in frame from base 1. The V gene is TRBV28 and the J gene is TRBJ1-2, with TRBD1 perhaps the D gene, on 6 matching bases. Sample: PBMCs. The source of this sequence is a woman in her 40s in good health and CMV-seronegative. Here the CDR3 is given as CASSWGAGAVGGYTF. The DNA is as follows: TGTGCCAGCAGTTGGGGAGCGGGGGCGGTCGGGGGCTACACCTTC.